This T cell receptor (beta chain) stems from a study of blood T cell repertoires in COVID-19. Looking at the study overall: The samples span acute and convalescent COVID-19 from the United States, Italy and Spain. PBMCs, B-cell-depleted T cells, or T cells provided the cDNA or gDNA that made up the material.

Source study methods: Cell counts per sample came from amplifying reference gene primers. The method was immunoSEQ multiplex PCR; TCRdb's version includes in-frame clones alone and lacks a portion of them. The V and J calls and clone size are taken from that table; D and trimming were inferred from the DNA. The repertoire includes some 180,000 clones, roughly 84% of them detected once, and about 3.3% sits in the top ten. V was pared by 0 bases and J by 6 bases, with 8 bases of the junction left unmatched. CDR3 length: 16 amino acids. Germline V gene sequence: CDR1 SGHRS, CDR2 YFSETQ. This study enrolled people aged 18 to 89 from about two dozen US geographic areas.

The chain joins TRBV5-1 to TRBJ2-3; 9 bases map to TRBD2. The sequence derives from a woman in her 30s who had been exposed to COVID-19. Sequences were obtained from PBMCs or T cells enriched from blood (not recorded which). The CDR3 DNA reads TGCGCCAGCAGCTTGGTTGCGGGGGGGCCGATGGATACGCAGTATTTT. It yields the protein CASSLVAGGPMDTQYF. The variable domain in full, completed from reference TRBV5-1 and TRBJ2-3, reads KAGVTQTPRYLIKTRGQQVTLSCSPISGHRSVSWYQQTPGQGLQFLFEYFSETQRNKGNFPGRFSGRQFSNSRSEMNVSTLELGDSALYLCASSLVAGGPMDTQYFGPGTRLTVL.